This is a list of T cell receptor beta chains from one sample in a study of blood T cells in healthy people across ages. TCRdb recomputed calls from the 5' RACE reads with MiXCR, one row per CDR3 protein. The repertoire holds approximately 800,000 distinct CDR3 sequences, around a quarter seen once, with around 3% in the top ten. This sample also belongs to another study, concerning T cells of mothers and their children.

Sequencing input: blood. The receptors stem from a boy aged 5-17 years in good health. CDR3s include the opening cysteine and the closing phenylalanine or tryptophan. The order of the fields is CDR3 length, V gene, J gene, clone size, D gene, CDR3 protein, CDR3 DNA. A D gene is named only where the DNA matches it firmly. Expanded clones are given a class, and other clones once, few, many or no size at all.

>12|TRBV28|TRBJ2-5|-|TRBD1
CASRGQAWTQYF
TGTGCCAGCAGAGGACAGGCTTGGACCCAGTACTTC
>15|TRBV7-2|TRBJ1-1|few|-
CASSPHDRVNTEAFF
TGTGCCAGCAGCCCACATGATCGGGTGAACACTGAAGCTTTCTTT
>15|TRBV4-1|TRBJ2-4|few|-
CASSGQGGGKNIQYF
TGCGCCAGCTCTGGACAGGGAGGGGGCAAAAACATTCAGTACTTC
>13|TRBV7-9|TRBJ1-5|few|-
CASSLQGHQPQHF
TGTGCCAGCAGCTTACAGGGTCATCAGCCCCAGCATTTT
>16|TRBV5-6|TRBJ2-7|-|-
CASSLQTGPSSYEQYF
TGTGCCAGCAGCTTACAGACAGGCCCCAGCTCCTACGAGCAGTACTTC
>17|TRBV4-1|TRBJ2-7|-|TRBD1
CASSPGVPGQGDYEQYF
TGCGCCAGCAGCCCTGGGGTGCCGGGACAGGGGGACTACGAGCAGTACTTC
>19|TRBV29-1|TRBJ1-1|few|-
CSVESHPVSGGLRNTEAFF
TGCAGCGTTGAAAGCCATCCTGTTTCCGGGGGCCTTAGGAACACTGAAGCTTTCTTT
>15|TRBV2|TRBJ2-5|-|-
CASSEGGGALETQYF
TGTGCCAGCAGTGAAGGCGGGGGCGCCCTCGAGACCCAGTACTTC
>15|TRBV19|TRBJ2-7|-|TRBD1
CASSTRPQGADEQYF
TGTGCCAGTAGTACCAGGCCACAGGGGGCAGACGAGCAGTACTTC
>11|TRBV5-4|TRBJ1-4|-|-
CASSLEGKLFF
TGTGCCAGCAGCTTGGAGGGGAAACTGTTTTTT
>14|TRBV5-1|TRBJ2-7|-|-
CASSLDPLTHEQYF
TGCGCCAGCAGCTTGGATCCTCTCACCCACGAGCAGTACTTC
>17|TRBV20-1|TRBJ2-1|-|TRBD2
CSVLTSGGQSSYNEQFF
TGCAGTGTTCTGACTAGCGGGGGCCAGAGCTCCTACAATGAGCAGTTCTTC
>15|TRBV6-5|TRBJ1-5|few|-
CASRPVVYSNQPQHF
TGTGCCAGTCGGCCGGTGGTTTATAGCAATCAGCCCCAGCATTTT
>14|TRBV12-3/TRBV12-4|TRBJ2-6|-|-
CASRKQAGANVLTF
TGTGCCAGCCGAAAGCAAGCTGGGGCCAACGTCCTGACTTTC
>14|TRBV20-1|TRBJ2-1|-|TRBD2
CSATPGLADNEQFF
TGCAGTGCTACTCCGGGACTAGCTGATAATGAGCAGTTCTTC
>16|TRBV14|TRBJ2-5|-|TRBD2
CTSSQEATSGVETQYF
TGTACCAGCAGCCAAGAGGCGACTAGCGGGGTAGAGACCCAGTACTTC
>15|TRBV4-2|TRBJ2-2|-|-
CASSQEPLNTGELFF
TGTGCCAGCAGCCAAGAACCACTGAACACCGGGGAGCTGTTTTTT
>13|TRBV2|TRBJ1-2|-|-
CAMGTGPNYGYTF
TGTGCCATGGGGACGGGCCCTAACTATGGCTACACCTTC
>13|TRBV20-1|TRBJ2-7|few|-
CSATRAGSYEQYF
TGCAGTGCTACCCGAGCGGGCTCCTACGAGCAGTACTTC
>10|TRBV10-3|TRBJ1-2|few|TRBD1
CATGQAGYTF
TGTGCCACCGGACAGGCTGGCTACACCTTC
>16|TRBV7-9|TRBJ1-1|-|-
CASSLSESDVHTEAFF
TGTGCCAGCAGCTTAAGTGAGAGCGATGTTCACACTGAAGCTTTCTTT
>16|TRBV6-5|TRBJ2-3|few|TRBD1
CASSLWSQGVTDTQYF
TGTGCCAGCAGTCTATGGTCACAGGGGGTAACGGATACGCAGTATTTT
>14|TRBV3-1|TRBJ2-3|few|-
CASSQGGATDTQYF
TGTGCCAGCAGCCAGGGCGGGGCCACAGATACGCAGTATTTT
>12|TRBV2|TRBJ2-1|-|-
CASSETNNEQFF
TGTGCCAGCAGTGAGACCAACAATGAGCAGTTCTTC
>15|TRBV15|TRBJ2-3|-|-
CATSREGGAPDTQYF
TGTGCCACCAGCAGAGAAGGTGGGGCCCCAGATACGCAGTATTTT
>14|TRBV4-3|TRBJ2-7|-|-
CASNQGGTSYEQYF
TGCGCCAGCAACCAGGGGGGCACCTCCTACGAGCAGTACTTC
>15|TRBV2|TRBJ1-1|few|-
CASSADKAGTTEAFF
TGTGCCAGCAGTGCAGACAAGGCGGGAACCACTGAAGCTTTCTTT
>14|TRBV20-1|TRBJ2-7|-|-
CSARDLTVSYEQYF
TGCAGTGCTAGAGATCTGACAGTCTCCTACGAGCAGTACTTC